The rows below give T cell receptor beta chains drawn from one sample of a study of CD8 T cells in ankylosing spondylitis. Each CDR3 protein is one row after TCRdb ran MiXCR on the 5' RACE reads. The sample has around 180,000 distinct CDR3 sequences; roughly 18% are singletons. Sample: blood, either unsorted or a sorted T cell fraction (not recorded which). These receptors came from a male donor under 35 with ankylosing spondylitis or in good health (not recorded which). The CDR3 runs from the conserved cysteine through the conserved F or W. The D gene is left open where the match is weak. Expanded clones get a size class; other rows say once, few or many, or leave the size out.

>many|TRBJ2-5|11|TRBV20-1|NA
CSARIQETQYF
TGCAGTGCCCGGATTCAAGAGACCCAGTACTTC
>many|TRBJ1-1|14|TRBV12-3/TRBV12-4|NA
CASSLAGVNTEAFF
TGTGCCAGCAGTTTAGCCGGGGTTAACACTGAAGCTTTCTTT
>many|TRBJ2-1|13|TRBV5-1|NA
CASSLGIYNEQFF
TGCGCCAGCAGCTTGGGTATCTACAATGAGCAGTTCTTC
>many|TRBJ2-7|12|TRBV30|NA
CAWSLSGGKQYF
TGTGCCTGGAGCCTCTCCGGGGGCAAACAGTACTTC
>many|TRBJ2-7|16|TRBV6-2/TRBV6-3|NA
CASSPGGWAPSYEQYF
TGTGCCAGCAGTCCCGGTGGCTGGGCACCCTCCTACGAGCAGTACTTC
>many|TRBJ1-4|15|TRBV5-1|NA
CASSLSGGTNEKLFF
TGCGCCAGCAGCTTGTCTGGGGGTACTAATGAAAAACTGTTTTTT
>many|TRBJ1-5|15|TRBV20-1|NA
CSAREGGLGNQPQHF
TGCAGTGCTAGAGAAGGGGGGCTAGGCAATCAGCCCCAGCATTTT
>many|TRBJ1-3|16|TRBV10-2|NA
CASSESAGWSGNTIYF
TGCGCCAGCAGTGAGTCGGCAGGGTGGTCCGGAAACACCATATATTTT
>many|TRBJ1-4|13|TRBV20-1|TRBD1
CSASRQGGEKLFF
TGCAGTGCTAGCCGACAGGGTGGTGAAAAACTGTTTTTT
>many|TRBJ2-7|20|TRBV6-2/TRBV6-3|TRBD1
CASSPLTTRDRGGSSYEQYF
TGTGCCAGCAGCCCACTCACTACACGGGACAGGGGAGGATCGTCCTACGAGCAGTACTTC
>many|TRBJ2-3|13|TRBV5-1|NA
CASTSSSTDTQYF
TGCGCCAGCACCTCTAGCAGCACAGATACGCAGTATTTT
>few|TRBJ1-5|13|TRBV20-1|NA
CSASARAIQPQHF
TGCAGTGCTAGTGCCAGGGCGATTCAGCCCCAGCATTTT
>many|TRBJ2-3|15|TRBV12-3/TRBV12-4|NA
CASSLLGESTDTQYF
TGTGCCAGCAGTTTATTGGGGGAGAGCACAGATACGCAGTATTTT
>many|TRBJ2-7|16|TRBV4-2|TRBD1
CASSQGVDREYDEQYF
TGTGCCAGCAGCCAAGGAGTCGACAGGGAATATGACGAGCAGTACTTC
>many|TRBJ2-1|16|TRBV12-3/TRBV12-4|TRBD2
CASSLTSGLPHNEQFF
TGTGCCAGCAGTTTGACTAGCGGACTACCCCACAATGAGCAGTTCTTC
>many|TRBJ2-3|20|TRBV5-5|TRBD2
CASSFLSSGRSVTSTDTQYF
TGTGCCAGCAGCTTTTTATCTAGCGGGAGGTCCGTTACTAGCACAGATACGCAGTATTTT
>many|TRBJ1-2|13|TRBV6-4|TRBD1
CASSSTGVNGYTF
TGTGCCAGCAGTTCGACAGGGGTCAATGGCTACACCTTC
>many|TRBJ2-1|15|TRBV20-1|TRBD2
CSARDKGTSLNEQFF
TGCAGTGCTAGAGATAAGGGGACTAGTCTTAATGAGCAGTTCTTC
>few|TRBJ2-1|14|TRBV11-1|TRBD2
CASSLREGRNEQFF
TGTGCCAGCAGCTTACGGGAGGGCCGTAATGAGCAGTTCTTC
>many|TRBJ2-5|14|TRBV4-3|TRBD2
CASSRGLAGETQYF
TGCGCCAGCAGCAGGGGACTAGCGGGAGAGACCCAGTACTTC
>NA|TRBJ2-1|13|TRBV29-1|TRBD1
CSVYGTGENEQFF
TGCAGCGTTTACGGGACAGGGGAGAATGAGCAGTTCTTC
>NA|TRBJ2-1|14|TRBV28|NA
CASSEPVNYNEQFF
TGTGCCAGCAGTGAGCCGGTAAACTACAATGAGCAGTTCTTC
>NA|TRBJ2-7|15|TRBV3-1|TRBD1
CASSQGTGRSYEQYF
TGTGCCAGCAGCCAAGGGACAGGGAGATCCTACGAGCAGTACTTC
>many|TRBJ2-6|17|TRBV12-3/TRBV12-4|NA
CASSLGSQLSGANVLTF
TGTGCCAGCAGTCTAGGTTCCCAACTCTCTGGGGCCAACGTCCTGACTTTC
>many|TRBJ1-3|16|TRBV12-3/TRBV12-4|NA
CASSGGRMGPGNTIYF
TGTGCCAGCAGCGGTGGCAGGATGGGACCTGGAAACACCATATATTTT
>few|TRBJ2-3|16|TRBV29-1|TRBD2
CSVEDTLAGRKDTQYF
TGCAGCGTTGAAGATACCCTAGCGGGAAGGAAAGATACGCAGTATTTT
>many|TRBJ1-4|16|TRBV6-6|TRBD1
CASRTGWGRSNEKLFF
TGTGCCAGCAGGACAGGGTGGGGCCGATCTAATGAAAAACTGTTTTTT
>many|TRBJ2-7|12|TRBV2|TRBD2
CASSEVGAGRDF
TGTGCCAGCAGTGAAGTGGGAGCAGGGAGGGACTTC
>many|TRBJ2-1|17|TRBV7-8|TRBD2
CASSFEEGLSSYNEQFF
TGTGCCAGCAGCTTCGAAGAGGGACTAAGCTCCTACAATGAGCAGTTCTTC
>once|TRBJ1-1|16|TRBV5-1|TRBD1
CASSLGDRVVGTEAFF
TGCGCCAGCAGCTTGGGTGACAGGGTCGTTGGCACTGAAGCTTTCTTT
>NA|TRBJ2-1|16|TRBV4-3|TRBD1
CASSQDPDRGWNEQFF
TGCGCCAGCAGCCAAGATCCGGACAGGGGTTGGAATGAGCAGTTCTTC
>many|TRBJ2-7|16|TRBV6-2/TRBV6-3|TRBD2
CASSSPSSGLFFEQYF
TGTGCCAGCAGTTCCCCTTCTAGCGGTTTGTTTTTCGAGCAGTACTTC
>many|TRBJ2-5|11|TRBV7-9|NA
CASSLFETQYF
TGTGCCAGCAGCTTATTCGAGACCCAGTACTTC
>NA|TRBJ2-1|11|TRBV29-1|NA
CSVNRVGEQFF
TGCAGCGTAAATCGTGTAGGTGAGCAGTTCTTC
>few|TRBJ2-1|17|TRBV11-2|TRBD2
CASSLGQLAGATGEQFF
TGTGCCAGCAGCTTAGGTCAACTAGCGGGAGCCACTGGTGAGCAGTTCTTC